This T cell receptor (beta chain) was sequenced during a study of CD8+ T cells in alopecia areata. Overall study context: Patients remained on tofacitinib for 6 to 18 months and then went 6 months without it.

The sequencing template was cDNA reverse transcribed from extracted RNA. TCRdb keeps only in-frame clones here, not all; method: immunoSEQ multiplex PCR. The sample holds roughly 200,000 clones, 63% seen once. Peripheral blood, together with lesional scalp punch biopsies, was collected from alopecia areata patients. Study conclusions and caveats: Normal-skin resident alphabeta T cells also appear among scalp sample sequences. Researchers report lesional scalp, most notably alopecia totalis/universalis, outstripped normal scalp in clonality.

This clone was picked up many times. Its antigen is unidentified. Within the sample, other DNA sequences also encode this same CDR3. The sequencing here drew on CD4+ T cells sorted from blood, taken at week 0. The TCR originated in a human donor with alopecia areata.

The CDR3 sequence: CASSPPTGAQETQYF. CDR3 nucleotides: TGTGCCAGCTCACCACCGACAGGGGCCCAAGAGACCCAGTACTTC. This chain joins TRBV18 and TRBJ2-5; 8 bases match TRBD1. The germline CDR1 and CDR2 sequences are KGHSH and LQKENI. The V segment lost 0 bases and the J segment 1 base; nucleotides outside the gene matches: 1. This CDR3 is built from 15 residues.